The 2 T cell receptor beta chains below come from one sample, sequenced in a study of response to subunit inactivated influenza vaccine. MiXCR, run by TCRdb on the RT-PCR reads, gives a single entry per CDR3 protein. The sample shows 800,000 or so distinct CDR3 sequences, approximately 21% of them seen only once. The sequencing used PBMCs from blood, collected 5 to 6 days after vaccination. The receptors were gathered from a man between 50 and 59 years old who received an inactivated influenza vaccine.

The chain recombines TRBV28 with TRBJ1-1; possible D gene TRBD1, 5 bases. The CDR3 is made up of 14 amino acids. Germline V CDR1 and CDR2: MDHEN, SYDVKM. Between the trimmed V and J ends, which lost 1 base and 4 bases, there was a span of 10 bases. The CDR3 is CASSLYGGTTEAFF. The CDR3 DNA follows: TGTGCCAGCAGTTTATATGGCGGGACCACTGAAGCTTTCTTT.

This clonotype was observed a handful of times. The chain carries TRBV12-3 or TRBV12-4 and TRBJ2-1; D perhaps matches TRBD2 (6 bases). The CDR3 contains 13 residues. Trimming took 5 bases from V and 7 from J, leaving 12 bases between them. In DNA form, the CDR3 reads TGTGCCAGCAGTGACGGGGGTGTGAATGAGCAGTTCTTC. It yields the protein CASSDGGVNEQFF.